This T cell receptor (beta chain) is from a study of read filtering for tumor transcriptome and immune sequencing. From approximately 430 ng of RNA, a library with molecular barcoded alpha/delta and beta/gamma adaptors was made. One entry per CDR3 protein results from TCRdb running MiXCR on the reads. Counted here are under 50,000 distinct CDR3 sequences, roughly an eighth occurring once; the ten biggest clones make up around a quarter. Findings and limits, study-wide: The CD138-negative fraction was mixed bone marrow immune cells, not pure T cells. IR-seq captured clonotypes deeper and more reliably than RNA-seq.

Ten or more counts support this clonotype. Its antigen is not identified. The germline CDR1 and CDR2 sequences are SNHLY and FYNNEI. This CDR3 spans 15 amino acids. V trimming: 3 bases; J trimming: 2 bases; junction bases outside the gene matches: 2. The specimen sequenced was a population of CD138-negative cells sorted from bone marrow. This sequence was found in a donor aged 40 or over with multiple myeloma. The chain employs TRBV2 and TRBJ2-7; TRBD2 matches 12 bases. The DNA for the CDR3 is TGTGCCAGCAGTGATCGGACTAGCGGGACCTACGAGCAGTACTTC. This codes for CASSDRTSGTYEQYF. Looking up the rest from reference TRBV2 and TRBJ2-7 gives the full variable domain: EPEVTQTPSHQVTQMGQEVILRCVPISNHLYFYWYRQILGQKVEFLVSFYNNEISEKSEIFDDQFSVERPDGSNFTLKIRSTKLEDSAMYFCASSDRTSGTYEQYFGPGTRLTVT.